This is a list of T cell receptor beta chains from one sample in a study of cytomegalovirus exposure and HLA in healthy donors. Generated by immunoSEQ multiplex PCR, the TCRdb table keeps only in-frame clones and is missing some. The sample includes roughly 130,000 clones, 82% of them seen just once. The specimen sequenced was PBMCs. These receptors all stem from a male donor in good health and CMV-seropositive. CDR3s leave out the opening cysteine and the closing phenylalanine or tryptophan.

TRBV6-5,TRBJ2-7,ASSSGQGAYEQY
TRBV10-1,TRBJ2-6,ASGQGSGANVLT
TRBV9,TRBJ1-4,ASSEGGTMNEKLF
TRBV7-3,TRBJ2-1,ASRFNRLQQF
TRBV5-8,TRBJ2-2,ASSLRITGAPGELF
TRBV5-4,TRBJ1-1,ASSVGGAAGTEAF
TRBV19,TRBJ2-1,ATSDPGQGSFFSNEQF
TRBV6-7,TRBJ2-7,ASRETGGADEQY
TRBV28,TRBJ2-2,ASRTGVHTGELF
TRBV11-3,TRBJ2-2,ASSNRGMPGELF
TRBV27,TRBJ1-2,ASSARGFYGYT
TRBV5-6,TRBJ2-3,ASSDGTSGAPDTQY
TRBV18,TRBJ1-4,ASSPSGTGNDKLF
TRBV19,TRBJ2-2,ASSKEREGAGELF
TRBV9,TRBJ2-3,ASSDGTTRSPTDTQY
TRBV19,TRBJ2-6,ASTRFSGANVLT
TRBV28,TRBJ2-7,ASSPRTGGIHEQY
TRBV7-3,TRBJ2-3,ASSVDYYTDTQY
TRBV7-2,TRBJ1-1,ASTFGLHTEAF
TRBV7-9,TRBJ2-7,SSSFGSNEQY
TRBV6-1,TRBJ1-3,ASSEQGGGNTIY
TRBV28,TRBJ2-7,ASSLSTGERSYEQY
TRBV9,TRBJ2-3,ASSSRGRGDTQY
TRBV19,TRBJ2-7,ASSISTSPTYEQY
TRBV19,TRBJ1-1,ASSRADRDTEAF
TRBV7-9,TRBJ2-2,AITVRAGELF
TRBV2,TRBJ2-7,ASTEAKVPYEQY
TRBV5-1,TRBJ2-7,ASSLDRVNEQY
TRBV11-3,TRBJ2-1,ASSLNQYNEQF
TRBV10-3,TRBJ1-4,AIRPGTGPSTNEKLF
TRBV6-5,TRBJ1-5,ASSDHRGSQPQH
TRBV29-1,TRBJ2-7,SVVRQGEWEQY